Following are 26 T cell receptor beta chains from one sample sequenced in a study of T cell responses to AZD1222 COVID-19 vaccine. Sequencing was performed with immunoSEQ multiplex PCR; in TCRdb, only in-frame clones are kept and a portion is missing. The sample holds 90,000 to 150,000 clones, roughly 87% seen once. The material sequenced was peripheral blood, taken 28 days after the second AZD1222 dose. The receptors come from an adult who received the AZD1222 COVID-19 vaccine.

The chain carries TRBV20-1 and TRBJ2-5; D is possibly TRBD1 (5 bases). V shed 5 bases and J shed 2 bases, with 6 bases lying between them. This CDR3 region has 11 residues. Germline assignment: CDR1 DFQATT and CDR2 SNEGSKA (reference sequence). CDR3 sequence (DNA): TGCAGTGCTGACAGTCAAGAGACCCAGTACTTC. The encoded protein is CSADSQETQYF.

The genes are TRBV9 and TRBJ2-2; TRBD2 matches 11 bases. The CDR3 is made up of 16 amino acids. In germline, CDR1 is SGDLS, CDR2 YYNGEE. V trimming: 2 bases; J trimming: 3 bases; junction bases outside the gene matches: 3. CDR3 in amino acids: CASSVSGGADTGELFF. The CDR3, as DNA: TGTGCCAGCAGCGTTAGCGGGGGGGCTGACACCGGGGAGCTGTTTTTT.

V gene TRBV4-2 combines with J gene TRBJ1-1; tentative D call: TRBD1 (5 bases). The V end was cut by 5 bases, the J end by 1 base, with 14 bases between. CDR1 and CDR2 from the germline V gene are LGHNA and YNFKEQ. The CDR3 contains 15 residues. This chain's CDR3 is CASSDSGGWNTEAFF. CDR3 DNA: TGTGCCAGCAGCGATAGTGGGGGTTGGAACACTGAAGCTTTCTTT.

This chain uses TRBV7-3 with TRBJ1-6; TRBD1 aligns across 9 bases. The CDR3 length is 15 residues. Germline V lookup: CDR1 SGHTA, CDR2 FQGTGA. With V trimmed by 5 bases and J by 9 bases, 8 bases remained unmatched. CDR3 nucleotide sequence: TGTGCCAGCAGCCGAACAGGGGGCTCGAGTTCACCCCTCCACTTT. Encoded protein: CASSRTGGSSSPLHF.

This rearrangement joins TRBV5-6 to TRBJ1-2; the D gene is possibly TRBD1 (5 bases). The CDR3 is 15 amino acids. Germline CDR1 SGHDT, CDR2 YYEEEE. Deletions cut 0 bases from V and 1 base from J, with 10 bases between. As DNA, the CDR3 is TGTGCCAGCAGCTTGGTGGGACCGATTAACTATGGCTACACCTTC. Its protein product is CASSLVGPINYGYTF. Full variable domain (outside the CDR3, taken from reference TRBV5-6 and TRBJ1-2): DAGVTQSPTHLIKTRGQQVTLRCSPKSGHDTVSWYQQALGQGPQFIFQYYEEEERQRGNFPDRFSGHQFPNYSSELNVNALLLGDSALYLCASSLVGPINYGYTFGSGTRLTVV.

The chain joins TRBV7-2 to TRBJ2-3, with TRBD2 identical over 9 bases. CDR1 and CDR2 from the germline V gene are SGHTA and FQGNSA. The CDR3 runs to 16 residues. Trimming took 7 bases from V and 1 from J; bases not matched to a gene: 9. Here the CDR3 DNA reads TGTGCCAGCACATACGGGCGGGGGGGTGGCACAGATACGCAGTATTTT. Translated, it gives CASTYGRGGGTDTQYF.

The gene calls are TRBV5-1 and TRBJ1-1; no definite D call. The CDR3 totals 13 residues. V was cut by 0 bases and J by 4 bases, with 7 bases left in between. From germline, CDR1 is SGHRS and CDR2 YFSETQ. The CDR3 DNA reads as TGCGCCAGCAGCTTGGACGGCGCCACTGAAGCTTTCTTT. This codes for CASSLDGATEAFF.

J is TRBJ1-5 and V is TRBV20-1, with a weak D call TRBD1 (6 bases). Per the germline V gene, CDR1 is DFQATT and CDR2 is SNEGSKA (reference sequence). The V end lost 3 bases, the J end lost 5 bases, and 14 bases lay between the germline ends. The CDR3 totals 14 residues. CDR3 protein: CSASGAGAYQPQHF. The CDR3 nucleotides are TGCAGTGCTAGTGGGGCAGGGGCATATCAGCCCCAGCATTTT.

The count of this clone is one. The chain combines TRBV5-1 with TRBJ1-4, with 7 bases lining up with TRBD1. Germline V gene data show CDR1 as SGHRS and CDR2 as YFSETQ. V lost 4 bases, J lost 8 bases, and 8 bases stayed unmatched. The length of the CDR3 is 14 residues. For the CDR3, the DNA is TGCGCCAGCAGCGTCACAGGGGTGTCGGAAAAACTGTTTTTT. Protein product: CASSVTGVSEKLFF.

The DNA of the CDR3 is TGTGCCATCTCGCGGGACCAATATCAGCCCCAGCATTTT. It is translated as CAISRDQYQPQHF. The rearrangement links TRBV10-3 to TRBJ1-5; possibly TRBD1 for D (5 bases). The CDR3 spans 13 residues. The V gene lost 8 bases and the J gene lost 5 bases, with 13 bases spanning the gap. Germline CDR1 ENHRY, CDR2 SYGVKD.

The chain uses TRBV14 and TRBJ1-1; a possible D gene is TRBD1 (6 bases). V was cut by 3 bases and J by 10 bases, with 21 bases left in between. The CDR3 runs to 15 residues. CDR1 is SGHDN and CDR2 is FVKESK in the germline V gene. The CDR3 nucleotides are TGTGCCAGCAGCCAGGGGGGGGGCAAATCTTTCGGAGCTTTCTTT. Translated, it gives CASSQGGGKSFGAFF.

V usage is TRBV11-1 and J usage is TRBJ2-7; TRBD1 aligns across 9 bases. CDR1 and CDR2 from the germline V gene are SGHAT and FQDESV (reference sequence). This CDR3 is 15 amino acids long. Trimming took 0 bases from V and 4 from J; bases not matched to a gene: 4. The CDR3 reads CASSLAGTGIYEQYF. In DNA form, the CDR3 reads TGTGCCAGCAGCTTAGCCGGGACAGGGATTTACGAGCAGTACTTC.

The chain combines TRBV7-2 with TRBJ1-6; D is unresolved. The germline gives CDR1 SGHTA, CDR2 FQGNSA. Trimming stripped 6 bases from V and 10 bases from J, with 16 bases between. The CDR3 totals 14 residues. In DNA, the CDR3 is TGTGCCAGCAGGCCCGAGGGTCAGAAGTCACCCCTCCACTTT. Translation gives CASRPEGQKSPLHF.

This clone was observed once. This chain uses TRBV14 with TRBJ2-3, with D unresolved. CDR1 is SGHDN, CDR2 FVKESK, per germline. Trimming pared 0 bases from V and 2 bases from J, leaving 18 bases between. The CDR3 extends over 18 amino acids. This chain's CDR3 is CASSQDRLRIPITDTQYF. DNA of the CDR3: TGTGCCAGCAGCCAAGATAGGCTTCGGATCCCCATCACAGATACGCAGTATTTT.

The chain carries TRBV27 and TRBJ2-7; the match to TRBD2 covers 10 bases. Germline CDR1 is MNHEY and CDR2 is SMNVEV (reference sequence). The CDR3 runs to 15 residues. J was trimmed by 2 bases and V by 6 bases; bases with no gene match: 7. Here the CDR3 DNA reads TGTGCCAGCAGGACCCGGACTAGCGGTACCTACGAGCAGTACTTC. This sequence encodes CASRTRTSGTYEQYF.

The table lists this clone with a count of one. V is TRBV7-2 and J is TRBJ1-1; 7 positions match TRBD1. With 8 bases clipped from V and 4 bases from J, the junction kept 7 bases outside the gene matches. The CDR3 runs 13 residues. CDR1 and CDR2 (germline): SGHTA, FQGNSA. The CDR3 reads CASHRDRSTEAFF. The CDR3 DNA reads TGTGCCAGCCACCGGGACAGATCCACTGAAGCTTTCTTT.

The chain combines TRBV6-5 with TRBJ2-3, with TRBD2 identical over 8 bases. J was trimmed by 1 base and V by 6 bases; bases with no gene match: 0. Germline lookup yields CDR1 MNHEY and CDR2 SVGAGI. The CDR3 is 13 amino acids. This CDR3 reads CASRTSGTDTQYF. CDR3 nucleotides: TGTGCCAGCAGGACTAGCGGCACAGATACGCAGTATTTT.

The CDR3 loop reads CASRAPTSYEQYF. DNA for the CDR3: TGTGCCAGCAGAGCCCCCACAAGCTACGAGCAGTACTTC. The chain links TRBV28 to TRBJ2-7, with D unresolved. The germline V gene has CDR1 MDHEN and CDR2 SYDVKM. V dropped 6 bases and J dropped 3 bases, with 12 bases sitting between them. CDR3 length: 13 amino acids.

This clone has a single count. The V gene is TRBV6-5, the J gene TRBJ1-3; no clear D gene. Germline loops: CDR1 MNHEY, CDR2 SVGAGI. Trimming took 2 bases from V and 4 from J, leaving 12 bases between them. There are 15 residues in the CDR3. CDR3 DNA sequence: TGTGCCAGCAGTTACCGCGGGGTTGGCGGAAACACCATATATTTT. Its translation: CASSYRGVGGNTIYF.

There are a few counts of this clone. This chain joins TRBV14 and TRBJ1-1, with 8 bases fitting TRBD1. Losses at the gene ends were 2 bases for V and 1 base for J; bases not matched to a gene: 6. The CDR3 length is 16 residues. Per the germline V gene, CDR1 is SGHDN and CDR2 is FVKESK. The CDR3 DNA follows: TGTGCCAGCAGCCAAAGGCTTGGACAGGGGAACACTGAAGCTTTCTTT. Translating gives CASSQRLGQGNTEAFF. Together with reference TRBV14 and TRBJ1-1, the CDR3 gives the full variable domain: EAGVTQFPSHSVIEKGQTVTLRCDPISGHDNLYWYRRVMGKEIKFLLHFVKESKQDESGMPNNRFLAERTGGTYSTLKVQPAELEDSGVYFCASSQRLGQGNTEAFFGQGTRLTVV.

The rearrangement uses TRBV5-5 and TRBJ2-3; D perhaps matches TRBD2 (6 bases). Deletions cut 4 bases from V and 3 bases from J, with 12 bases between. This CDR3 has 14 amino acids. CDR1 is SGHKS and CDR2 is YYEKEE in the germline V gene (reference sequence). The CDR3 sequence is CASSPETSTDTQYF. The CDR3 DNA is TGTGCCAGCAGCCCGGAGACTAGTACAGATACGCAGTATTTT. The entire variable domain, with the rest obtained from reference TRBV5-5 and TRBJ2-3, is as follows: DAGVTQSPTHLIKTRGQQVTLRCSPISGHKSVSWYQQVLGQGPQFIFQYYEKEERGRGNFPDRFSARQFPNYSSELNVNALLLGDSALYLCASSPETSTDTQYFGPGTRLTVL.

The chain has TRBV15 and TRBJ1-5; D uncertain. V dropped 3 bases and J dropped 1 base, with 10 bases sitting between them. This CDR3 is built from 15 residues. Germline CDR1 is LNHNV and CDR2 is YYDKDF (reference sequence). The CDR3 DNA reads TGTGCCACCAGCAGTAACACCGGAAGCAATCAGCCCCAGCATTTT. Its translation is CATSSNTGSNQPQHF. The full variable domain, with the rest looked up from reference TRBV15 and TRBJ1-5, is DAMVIQNPRYQVTQFGKPVTLSCSQTLNHNVMYWYQQKSSQAPKLLFHYYDKDFNNEADTPDNFQSRRPNTSFCFLDIRSPGLGDTAMYLCATSSNTGSNQPQHFGDGTRLSIL.

The rearrangement links TRBV6-6 to TRBJ2-5; tentative D call: TRBD1 (7 bases). The CDR3 covers 15 residues. Deletions cut 5 bases from V and 1 base from J, with 14 bases between. Per germline, CDR1 MNHNY and CDR2 SVGAGI (reference sequence). In DNA, the CDR3 is TGTGCCAGCAGTCGACTAGGGGGCCCCCAAGAGACCCAGTACTTC. Translated: CASSRLGGPQETQYF.

Only one count was recorded for this clone. The chain links TRBV19 to TRBJ1-2, with D possibly matching TRBD1 (5 bases). Deletions cut 5 bases from V and 4 bases from J, with 14 bases between. This CDR3 contains 14 residues. CDR1 and CDR2 (germline): LNHDA, SQIVND (reference sequence). The CDR3 DNA follows: TGTGCCAGTAGTCCCACCCGACAGAGCTATGGCTACACCTTC. It yields the protein CASSPTRQSYGYTF.

The chain couples TRBV5-5 to TRBJ2-7; 10 nucleotides line up with TRBD1. The CDR3 runs 14 residues. Germline-derived CDR1 and CDR2 are SGHKS and YYEKEE (reference sequence). V trimming: 7 bases; J trimming: 1 base; junction bases outside the gene matches: 5. This CDR3 is CASGRQGASYEQYF. CDR3 nucleotide sequence: TGTGCCAGCGGGAGACAGGGGGCATCCTACGAGCAGTACTTC. The complete variable domain, with remaining parts taken from reference TRBV5-5 and TRBJ2-7, reads DAGVTQSPTHLIKTRGQQVTLRCSPISGHKSVSWYQQVLGQGPQFIFQYYEKEERGRGNFPDRFSARQFPNYSSELNVNALLLGDSALYLCASGRQGASYEQYFGPGTRLTVT.

This clone was counted a single time. This chain links TRBV12-3 or TRBV12-4 with TRBJ1-2, with D possibly matching TRBD1 (5 bases). The CDR3 sequence is 12 residues long. V was pared by 2 bases and J by 4 bases, with 5 bases between. The CDR3 loop reads CASSLQGYGYTF. For the CDR3, the DNA is TGTGCCAGCAGTTTACAGGGCTATGGCTACACCTTC.